The clone carrying this T cell receptor (beta chain) showed up just a few times. The antigen is unknown. The data were obtained in a study of shared clonotypes between healthy human individuals. Study-level results: Clonotype sharing among the donors was expected to vary with sequencing depth.

V lost 2 bases to trimming and J lost 3 bases, with 7 bases between them. Looked up from germline, CDR1 is MDHEN and CDR2 is SYDVKM. The CDR3 contains 13 residues. Profiled with immunoSEQ multiplex PCR; TCRdb holds only in-frame clones, not every one. This table holds 650,000 to 750,000 clones, 60% to 80% found once. The TCR was taken from a woman in her twenties or thirties in good health. Sequencing input: memory CD4+ T cells sorted from blood. Subset indicated: CD45RA-negative fraction. The V gene is TRBV28, the J gene TRBJ1-2; D is undetermined. The CDR3 DNA reads as TGTGCCAGCAGTTTACAGACATACTATGGCTACACCTTC. Translation: CASSLQTYYGYTF.